This TCR beta chain was sequenced in a study of T cells in Graves' hyperthyroidism and ophthalmopathy. Study-level findings and limits: Appearing also in blood were most of the thyroid clonotypes expanded above 0.001.

The CDR3 sequence is 13 residues long. V dropped 9 bases and J dropped 4 bases, with 15 bases sitting between them. Germline V gene data show CDR1 as SNHLY and CDR2 as FYNNEI. TCR beta CDR3 sequences were amplified from RNA transcripts. The study used the HTBI primer set for a first-round RT-PCR of the TCR CDR3. TCRdb re-analysed the multiplex PCR reads in MiXCR, keeping a single row per CDR3 protein. The sample has 650,000 to 850,000 distinct CDR3 sequences; 15% to 20% are singletons. Concerning this clonotype: The antigen is unknown.

Those with hyperthyroidism were 18 to 65 years old, newly diagnosed, and ill for under 2 months. Thyroid ultrasound, orbital computed tomography, clinical symptoms, and serum thyroxine and TRAb underpinned diagnoses. The receptor comes from a woman aged 45-65 years with Graves' hyperthyroidism that later progressed to Graves' ophthalmopathy. The chain employs TRBV2 and TRBJ1-1; D is possibly TRBD1 (6 bases). The specimen sequenced was blood. CDR3 amino acids: CARETGLGTEAFF. CDR3 DNA: TGTGCCAGGGAGACAGGCCTGGGCACTGAAGCTTTCTTT. The variable domain in full, with the rest retrieved from reference TRBV2 and TRBJ1-1, is EPEVTQTPSHQVTQMGQEVILRCVPISNHLYFYWYRQILGQKVEFLVSFYNNEISEKSEIFDDQFSVERPDGSNFTLKIRSTKLEDSAMYFCARETGLGTEAFFGQGTRLTVV.